The 8 T cell receptor beta chains below were found in one sample sequenced in a study of CD4 and CD8 cells across lung adenocarcinoma regions. TCRdb analysed the PCR reads with MiXCR anew, one entry per CDR3 protein. The sample records 20,000 to 30,000 distinct CDR3 sequences, about 51% being singletons. Material: CD4+ T cells from the center of a lung tumor. The receptors originated from a male donor with lung adenocarcinoma. The CD4 and CD8 labels of this study may be unreliable.

The chain links TRBV11-2 to TRBJ2-3; D call uncertain. CDR1 is SGHAT and CDR2 is FQNNGV in the germline V gene. The CDR3 has 13 residues. V gave up 7 bases and J gave up 6 bases, with 14 bases separating them. CDR3 protein: CASNPGIYDTQYF. DNA of the CDR3: TGTGCCAGCAACCCTGGGATCTACGATACGCAGTATTTT.

This clonotype was counted only a few times. The chain links TRBV20-1 to TRBJ2-1, with D unclear. Germline V gene data show CDR1 as DFQATT and CDR2 as SNEGSKA (reference sequence). The CDR3 extends over 15 amino acids. The CDR3 reads CSVFGRRTFYNEQFF. CDR3 DNA sequence: TGCAGCGTGTTTGGAAGGAGAACGTTCTACAATGAGCAGTTCTTC.

This clonotype appeared a few times. The chain combines TRBV6-1 with TRBJ2-5; D is perhaps TRBD1 or TRBD2 (5 bases each). Trimming cost V 8 bases and J 4 bases, with 14 bases left between them. The CDR3 contains 13 residues. From germline, CDR1 is MNHNS and CDR2 SASEGT. The CDR3 DNA reads TGTGCCAGCTCCGAAGGGACCATAGAGACCCAGTACTTC. The encoded protein is CASSEGTIETQYF.

This clonotype was detected only once. The chain carries TRBV6-9 and TRBJ2-4; 7 bases are a match to TRBD2. The DNA end lines up better with TRBJ2-1; the J call may be wrong. The CDR3 is 16 residues long. In germline, CDR1 is MNHGY, CDR2 SVAAGI. The CDR3 reads CASGGVRGRDEEIQFF. CDR3 sequence (DNA): TGTGCCAGCGGGGGGGTTCGCGGGCGGGACGAAGAGATTCAGTTCTTC.

The sample holds a few counts of this clonotype. V is TRBV9 and J is TRBJ2-1; 9 bases align to TRBD2. The CDR3 consists of 16 residues. CDR1 SGDLS and CDR2 YYNGEE come from the germline V gene. The V segment lost 0 bases and the J segment 4 bases; nucleotides outside the gene matches: 5. The CDR3 is CASSVDRREGYNEQFF. DNA for the CDR3: TGTGCCAGCAGCGTAGATCGGCGGGAGGGTTACAATGAGCAGTTCTTC.

This clonotype was picked up many times. The gene calls are TRBV28 and TRBJ2-5; TRBD2 matches 11 bases. The junction had 8 bases not matched to a gene; V was cut back by 6 bases and J by 5 bases. This CDR3 has 15 amino acids. Looked up from germline, CDR1 is MDHEN and CDR2 is SYDVKM. CDR3 sequence (DNA): TGTGCCAGCAGGTTAGCGGGAGGGCCGATGGAGACCCAGTACTTC. It yields the protein CASRLAGGPMETQYF.

Worth noting for this clonotype: A junction boundary mismatches the germline segment, possibly from a read error. The rearrangement joins TRBV6-1 to TRBJ2-5; a weak D match, TRBD2 (5 bases). The DNA end is more similar to TRBJ2-3, so the J call may be wrong. The CDR3 length is 17 residues. Germline V lookup: CDR1 MNHNS, CDR2 SASEGT. The CDR3 is CASSRGPTGRYQDTQYF. In nucleotides, the CDR3 is TGTGCCAGCAGTAGAGGGCCCACGGGCCGATACCAAGATACCCAGTATTTT.

This clonotype was counted only a few times. V is TRBV4-1 and J is TRBJ2-2, with D perhaps matching TRBD2 (5 bases). Germline CDR1 MGHRA, CDR2 YSYEKL. V lost 1 base and J 6 bases, leaving 21 bases between the germline ends. This CDR3 spans 18 amino acids. The CDR3 protein is CASSQAANTEGGAGELFF. CDR3 DNA: TGCGCCAGCAGCCAAGCTGCAAATACTGAGGGTGGCGCCGGGGAGCTGTTTTTT.